The clone carrying this T cell receptor (beta chain) appeared once. Its antigen is as yet unknown. These data come from a study of chemoradiotherapy in HPV16-positive cancers. Profiling relied on immunoSEQ multiplex PCR, and the TCRdb table lists in-frame clones only, not all of them. This table holds 13,000 or so clones, about 85% found once. V lost 3 bases to trimming and J lost 0 bases, with 14 bases between them. The CDR3 runs to 16 residues. Germline values: CDR1 LNHDA, CDR2 SQIVND (reference sequence). Study-wide results and limits: Non-HPV-specific T cells did not expand in tumors during treatment, whereas candidate HPV-specific clones and E7-related motifs did. Only two HPV16-positive patients supplied the functional HPV-specificity definition.

This sequence originates from a human donor with HPV-associated anogenital cancer. The specimen comprised blood, sampled from a patient who underwent chemoradiotherapy. The J gene is TRBJ2-5, the V gene TRBV19, with D unresolved. DNA for the CDR3: TGTGCCAGTAGTATTGTTTCTGGACGGAACCAAGAGACCCAGTACTTC. Protein sequence: CASSIVSGRNQETQYF.